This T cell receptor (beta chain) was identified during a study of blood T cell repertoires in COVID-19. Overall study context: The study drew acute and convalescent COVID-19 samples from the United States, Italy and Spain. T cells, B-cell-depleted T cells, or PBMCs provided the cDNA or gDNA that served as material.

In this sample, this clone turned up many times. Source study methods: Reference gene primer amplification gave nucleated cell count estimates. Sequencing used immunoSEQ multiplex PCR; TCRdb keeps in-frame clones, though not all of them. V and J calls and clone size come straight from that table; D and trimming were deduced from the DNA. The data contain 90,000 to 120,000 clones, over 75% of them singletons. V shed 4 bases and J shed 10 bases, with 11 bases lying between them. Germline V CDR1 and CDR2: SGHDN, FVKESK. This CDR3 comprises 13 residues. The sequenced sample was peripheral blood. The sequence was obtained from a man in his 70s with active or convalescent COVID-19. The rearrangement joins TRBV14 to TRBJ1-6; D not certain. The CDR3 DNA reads TGTGCCAGCAGCCCCGCTCCCGGGTCACCCCTCCACTTT. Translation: CASSPAPGSPLHF. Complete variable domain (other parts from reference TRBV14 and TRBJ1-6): EAGVTQFPSHSVIEKGQTVTLRCDPISGHDNLYWYRRVMGKEIKFLLHFVKESKQDESGMPNNRFLAERTGGTYSTLKVQPAELEDSGVYFCASSPAPGSPLHFGNGTRLTVT.